The entry below describes one T cell receptor beta chain. Its antigen is not identified. Germline CDR1 and CDR2: MNHEY and SMNVEV (reference sequence). J lost 6 bases, V lost 2 bases, and 4 bases had no gene match. The CDR3 loop spans 14 amino acids. Sequenced by immunoSEQ multiplex PCR; TCRdb stores in-frame clones only, minus some. The sample contains 20,000 to 25,000 clones, approximately 84% of which appear only once. The data originate from a study of OX40 agonist ivuxolimab in advanced cancers. Notes on the study in general: CD8+ T cells were the subset that, on average, had more expanded clones than CD4+. Both blood CD4+ and CD8+ T cells showed clonal growth by week 6 at 0.1 to 3.0 mg/kg.

This chain connects TRBV27 to TRBJ2-7, with TRBD2 matching 10 bases. This TCR derives from an adult with an advanced solid tumor such as melanoma, head and neck, liver or kidney cancer. The sequences come from CD4+ or CD8+ T cells sorted from blood, collected in a trial of the OX40 agonist ivuxolimab. CDR3 loop: CASSLAAGGLEQYF. The CDR3 DNA reads as TGTGCCAGCAGTTTAGCAGCGGGAGGGCTCGAGCAGTACTTC.